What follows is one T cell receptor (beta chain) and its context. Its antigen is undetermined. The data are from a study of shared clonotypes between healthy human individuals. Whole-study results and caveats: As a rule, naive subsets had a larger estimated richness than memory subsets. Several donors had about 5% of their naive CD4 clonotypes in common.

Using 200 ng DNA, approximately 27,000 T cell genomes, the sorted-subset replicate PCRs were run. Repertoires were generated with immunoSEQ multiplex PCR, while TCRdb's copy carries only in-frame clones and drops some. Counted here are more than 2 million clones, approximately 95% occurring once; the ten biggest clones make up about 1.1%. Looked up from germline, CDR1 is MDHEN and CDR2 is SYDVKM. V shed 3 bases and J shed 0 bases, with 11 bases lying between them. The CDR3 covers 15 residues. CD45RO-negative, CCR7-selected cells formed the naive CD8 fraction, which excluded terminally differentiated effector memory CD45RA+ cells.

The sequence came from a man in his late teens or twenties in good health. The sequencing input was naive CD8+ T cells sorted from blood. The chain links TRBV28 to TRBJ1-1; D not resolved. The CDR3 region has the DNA TGTGCCAGCAGTTTGTCTCAGAGCATGAACACTGAAGCTTTCTTT. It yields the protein CASSLSQSMNTEAFF.